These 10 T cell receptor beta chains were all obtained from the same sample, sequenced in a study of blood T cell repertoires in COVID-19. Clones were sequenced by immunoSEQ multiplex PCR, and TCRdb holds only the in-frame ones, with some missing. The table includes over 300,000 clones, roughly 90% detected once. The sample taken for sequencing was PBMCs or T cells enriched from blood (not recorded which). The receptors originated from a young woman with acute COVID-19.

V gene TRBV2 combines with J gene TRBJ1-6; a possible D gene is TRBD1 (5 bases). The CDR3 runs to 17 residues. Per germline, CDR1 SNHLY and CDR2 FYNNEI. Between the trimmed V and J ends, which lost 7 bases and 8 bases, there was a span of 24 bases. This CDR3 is CASTYRRVASGYSPLHF. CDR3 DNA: TGTGCCAGCACCTACCGACGGGTGGCATCAGGGTATTCACCCCTCCACTTT. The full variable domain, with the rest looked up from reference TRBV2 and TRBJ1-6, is EPEVTQTPSHQVTQMGQEVILRCVPISNHLYFYWYRQILGQKVEFLVSFYNNEISEKSEIFDDQFSVERPDGSNFTLKIRSTKLEDSAMYFCASTYRRVASGYSPLHFGNGTRLTVT.

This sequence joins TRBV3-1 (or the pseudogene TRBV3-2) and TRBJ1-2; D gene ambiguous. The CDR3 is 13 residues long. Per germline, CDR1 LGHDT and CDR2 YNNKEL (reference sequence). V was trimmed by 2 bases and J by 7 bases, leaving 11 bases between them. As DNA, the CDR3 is TGTGCCAGCAGCCAAAAGCCCGGGGTTGGCTACACCTTC. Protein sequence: CASSQKPGVGYTF.

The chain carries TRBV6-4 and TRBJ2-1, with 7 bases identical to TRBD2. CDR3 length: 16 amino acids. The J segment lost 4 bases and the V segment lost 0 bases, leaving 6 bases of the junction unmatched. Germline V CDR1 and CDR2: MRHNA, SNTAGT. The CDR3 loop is CASSDSGRGKYNEQFF. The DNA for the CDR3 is TGTGCCAGCAGTGACTCGGGGCGGGGGAAATACAATGAGCAGTTCTTC.

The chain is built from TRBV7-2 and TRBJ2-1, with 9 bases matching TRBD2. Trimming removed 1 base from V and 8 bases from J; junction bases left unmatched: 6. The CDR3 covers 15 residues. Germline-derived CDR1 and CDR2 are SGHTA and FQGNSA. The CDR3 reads CASSLGTSGPHEQFF. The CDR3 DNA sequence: TGTGCCAGCAGCTTAGGAACTAGCGGGCCCCATGAGCAGTTCTTC.

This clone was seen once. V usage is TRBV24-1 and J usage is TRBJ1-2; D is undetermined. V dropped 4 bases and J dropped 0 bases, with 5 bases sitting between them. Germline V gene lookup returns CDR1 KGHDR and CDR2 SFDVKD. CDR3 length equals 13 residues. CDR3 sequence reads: CATSEVANYGYTF. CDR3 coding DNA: TGTGCCACCAGTGAGGTAGCTAACTATGGCTACACCTTC.

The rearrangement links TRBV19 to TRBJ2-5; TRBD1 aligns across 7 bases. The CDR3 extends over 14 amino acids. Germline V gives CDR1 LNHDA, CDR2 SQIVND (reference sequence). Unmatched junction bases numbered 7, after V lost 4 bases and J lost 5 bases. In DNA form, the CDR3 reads TGTGCCAGTAGTACTAGGGGGCGCGGGGAGACCCAGTACTTC. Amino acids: CASSTRGRGETQYF.

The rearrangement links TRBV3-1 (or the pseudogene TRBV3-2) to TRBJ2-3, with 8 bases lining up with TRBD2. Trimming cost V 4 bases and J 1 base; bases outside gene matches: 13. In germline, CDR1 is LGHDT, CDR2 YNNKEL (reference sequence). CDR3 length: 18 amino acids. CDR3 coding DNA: TGTGCCAGCAGCCGGGATCGCCCGTTAGCGGGGCGCACAGATACGCAGTATTTT. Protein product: CASSRDRPLAGRTDTQYF.

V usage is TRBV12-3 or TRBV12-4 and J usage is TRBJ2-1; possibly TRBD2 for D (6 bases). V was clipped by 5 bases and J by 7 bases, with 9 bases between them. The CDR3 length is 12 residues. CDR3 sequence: CASSALANEQFF. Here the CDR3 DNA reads TGTGCCAGCAGTGCACTAGCAAATGAGCAGTTCTTC.

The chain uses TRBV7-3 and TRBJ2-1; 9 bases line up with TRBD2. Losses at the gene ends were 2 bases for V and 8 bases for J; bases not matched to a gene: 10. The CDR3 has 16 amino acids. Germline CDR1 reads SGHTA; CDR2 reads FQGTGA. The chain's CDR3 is CASSLLSASGEDEQFF. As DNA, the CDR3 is TGTGCCAGCAGCTTACTTTCGGCTAGCGGGGAGGATGAGCAGTTCTTC. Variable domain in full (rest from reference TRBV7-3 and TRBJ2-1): GAGVSQTPSNKVTEKGKYVELRCDPISGHTALYWYRQSLGQGPEFLIYFQGTGAADDSGLPNDRFFAVRPEGSVSTLKIQRTERGDSAVYLCASSLLSASGEDEQFFGPGTRLTVL.

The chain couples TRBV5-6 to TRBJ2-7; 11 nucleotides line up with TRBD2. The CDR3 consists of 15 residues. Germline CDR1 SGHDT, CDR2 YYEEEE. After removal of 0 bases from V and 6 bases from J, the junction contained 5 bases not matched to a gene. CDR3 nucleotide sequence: TGTGCCAGCAGCTTGGGGCTAGCGGGGGGTATCGAGCAGTACTTC. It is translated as CASSLGLAGGIEQYF.